Below, 9 T cell receptor beta chains from the same sample are listed, as sequenced in a study of a mutant IDH1 vaccine in newly diagnosed glioma. Specified time point: week 11, during vaccination. Doses comprised 300 ug of mutant IDH1 20-mer peptide each, plus topical imiquimod. No antigen is known for these receptors. Data came from immunoSEQ multiplex PCR; TCRdb stores just in-frame clones and leaves some out. The sample includes roughly 120,000 clones, around three quarters of them seen just once. Material: PBMCs, obtained from a glioma patient whose treatment included an IDH1 peptide vaccine. The receptors here all came from a man aged 35-49 years with glioma.

The chain has TRBV4-2 and TRBJ2-1; 10 nucleotides agree with TRBD2. V lost 1 base to trimming and J lost 4 bases; unmatched junction nucleotides: 10. The CDR3 is 18 amino acids. Germline CDR1 and CDR2: LGHNA and YNFKEQ. The CDR3 bases are TGTGCCAGCAGCCAAGCCTCGTCACCTAGCGGGGGTTACAATGAGCAGTTCTTC. Amino acid sequence: CASSQASSPSGGYNEQFF.

This clone was recorded a few times. The V gene is TRBV11-2, the J gene TRBJ2-5, with D tentatively TRBD1 or TRBD2 (7 bases each). The germline CDR1 and CDR2 sequences are SGHAT and FQNNGV. The CDR3 covers 17 residues. Trimming took off 0 bases at V and 4 bases at J, with 18 bases between the two ends. Written as DNA, the CDR3 is TGTGCCAGCAGCTTAGATCGGGATTCAGGGGGGGGAGAGACCCAGTACTTC. Protein product: CASSLDRDSGGGETQYF.

J is TRBJ2-3 and V is TRBV10-3, with 8 positions matching TRBD1. From germline, CDR1 is ENHRY and CDR2 SYGVKD. Germline trimming cut 10 bases from V and 2 bases from J; bases unmatched to any gene: 8. This CDR3 is built from 14 residues. CDR3 sequence: CASRQGSITDTQYF. DNA of the CDR3: TGTGCCAGCCGACAGGGGTCTATCACAGATACGCAGTATTTT.

The chain couples TRBV15 to TRBJ2-5, with a tentative D call TRBD1 (5 bases). V lost 0 bases to trimming and J lost 6 bases, with 11 bases between them. This CDR3 contains 14 residues. The germline V gene encodes CDR1 LNHNV and CDR2 YYDKDF (reference sequence). CDR3 coding DNA: TGTGCCACCAGCAGAGATTATCAGGGAAAGACCCAGTACTTC. Its protein is CATSRDYQGKTQYF.

The chain is built from TRBV4-3 and TRBJ2-5; no definite D call. Trimming took off 2 bases at V and 5 bases at J, with 9 bases between the two ends. The CDR3 runs 13 residues. Germline CDR1 reads LGHNA; CDR2 reads YSLEER. This CDR3 is CASSQLMGETQYF. CDR3 coding DNA: TGCGCCAGCAGCCAATTGATGGGGGAGACCCAGTACTTC.

This CDR3 is CASSQEGWTGANVLTF. CDR3 DNA: TGCGCCAGCAGCCAAGAAGGTTGGACCGGGGCCAACGTCCTGACTTTC. The gene calls are TRBV4-1 and TRBJ2-6, with D unresolved. V lost 0 bases and J 4 bases, leaving 10 bases between the germline ends. Looked up from germline, CDR1 is MGHRA and CDR2 is YSYEKL. The CDR3 is made up of 16 amino acids.

Details on this clone: Germline is not matched at one junction end, which may reflect a read error. The chain combines TRBV7-2 with TRBJ2-1; 13 bases align to TRBD2. The V gene's germline CDR1 is SGHTA and CDR2 FQGNSA. The CDR3 sequence is 18 residues long. CDR3 coding DNA: TGTGCCGGCAGCTCCCGTAGGGGACTAGCGGGATATGTCAATGAGCAGTTCTTC. Translation gives CAGSSRRGLAGYVNEQFF.

This clone was seen more than once but under ten times. The chain couples TRBV4-2 to TRBJ2-3; TRBD2 matches at 8 bases. This CDR3 region has 20 residues. V shed 1 base, J shed 3 bases, and the junction held 18 bases outside the gene matches. CDR1 is LGHNA and CDR2 is YNFKEQ in the germline V gene. Here the CDR3 reads CASSQGVNSGMWWWTDTQYF. The CDR3 coding sequence is TGTGCCAGCAGCCAAGGGGTCAATAGCGGGATGTGGTGGTGGACAGATACGCAGTATTTT.

The chain employs TRBV30 and TRBJ2-7; 8 bases line up with TRBD2. The V and J ends lost 2 bases and 1 base, in that order; junction bases with no gene match: 16. The CDR3 is 18 residues long. CDR1 GTSNPN and CDR2 SVGIG come from the germline V gene (reference sequence). CDR3 residues: CAWSRLWTSRRGSYEQYF. CDR3 coding DNA: TGTGCCTGGAGTCGCCTATGGACTAGCCGTCGTGGATCCTACGAGCAGTACTTC.